A selection of T cell receptor beta chains follows, all from one sample in a study of cytomegalovirus exposure and HLA in healthy donors. Clones were sequenced by immunoSEQ multiplex PCR, and TCRdb holds only the in-frame ones, with some missing. This table holds over 110,000 clones, 60% to 80% found once. Material: PBMCs. All receptors derive from a man aged 18 to 29 in good health and CMV-seronegative. Each CDR3 is given without its conserved first and last residue. Clone size is shown for a subset of rows, as once, few, many or a class of expanded clone.

j_call clone_size v_call cdr3_aa
TRBJ2-5 - TRBV19 ASSIGGGTQY
TRBJ1-2 - TRBV5-1 ASSYQGNNYGYT
TRBJ2-7 - TRBV25-1 ASIGGFYEQY
- - TRBV9 ASSSNPGTGYEQY
TRBJ2-5 - TRBV5-1 ASSWGQPKTQY
TRBJ1-3 - TRBV30 AWKGQGGNTIY
TRBJ1-3 - TRBV4-3 ASSPSFSGNTIY
TRBJ2-5 - TRBV6-5 ASSYSGGLQTQY
TRBJ1-2 - TRBV7-9 SSSFSQGSGGYT
TRBJ2-1 once TRBV20-1 SARDISEQF
TRBJ2-1 - TRBV6-6 ASINRDRVHNEQF
TRBJ2-3 - TRBV5-6 ASSLRVSVDTQY
TRBJ2-1 - TRBV27 ASSSQGAWYNEQF
TRBJ1-3 - TRBV29-1 SGETVGNTIY
TRBJ1-4 few TRBV2 ASSERGTGGEKLF
TRBJ2-7 - TRBV6-1 ASSQGTIQQY
TRBJ1-2 - TRBV5-8 ASTLFRTDGYT